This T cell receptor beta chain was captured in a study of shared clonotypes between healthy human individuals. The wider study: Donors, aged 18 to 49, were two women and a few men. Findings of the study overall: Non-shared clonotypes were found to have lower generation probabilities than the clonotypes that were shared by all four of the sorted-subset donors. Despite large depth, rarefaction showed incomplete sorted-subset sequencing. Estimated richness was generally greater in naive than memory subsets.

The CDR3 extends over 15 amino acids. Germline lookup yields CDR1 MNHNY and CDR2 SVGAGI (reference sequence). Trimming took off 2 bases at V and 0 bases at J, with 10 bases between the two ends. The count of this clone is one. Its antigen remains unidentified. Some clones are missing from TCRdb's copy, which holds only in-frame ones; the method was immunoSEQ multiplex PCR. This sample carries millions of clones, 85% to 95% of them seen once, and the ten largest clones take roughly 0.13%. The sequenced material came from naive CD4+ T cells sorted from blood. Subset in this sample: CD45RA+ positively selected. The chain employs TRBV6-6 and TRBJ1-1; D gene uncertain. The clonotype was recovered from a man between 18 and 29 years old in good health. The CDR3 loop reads CASSYPVWVNTEAFF. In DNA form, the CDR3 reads TGTGCCAGCAGTTACCCAGTATGGGTGAACACTGAAGCTTTCTTT.